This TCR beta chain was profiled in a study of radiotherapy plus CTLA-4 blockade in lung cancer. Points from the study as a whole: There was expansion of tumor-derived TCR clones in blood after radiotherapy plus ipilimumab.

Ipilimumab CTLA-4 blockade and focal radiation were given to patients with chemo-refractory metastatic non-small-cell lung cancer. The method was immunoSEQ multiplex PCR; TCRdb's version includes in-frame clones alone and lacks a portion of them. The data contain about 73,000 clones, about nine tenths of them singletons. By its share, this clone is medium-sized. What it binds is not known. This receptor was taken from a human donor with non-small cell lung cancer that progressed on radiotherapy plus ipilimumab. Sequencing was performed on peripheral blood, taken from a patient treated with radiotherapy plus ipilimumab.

The DNA of the CDR3 is TGTGCCATCAGTGAGACGCTACTTCCCGGCCGGGTGGATGGCTACACCTTC. It is translated as CAISETLLPGRVDGYTF. The chain joins TRBV10-3 to TRBJ1-2; D is undetermined. Germline V CDR1 and CDR2: ENHRY, SYGVKD. With 2 bases removed from V and 6 bases from J, the gap between germline ends came to 22 bases. CDR3 length equals 17 residues.